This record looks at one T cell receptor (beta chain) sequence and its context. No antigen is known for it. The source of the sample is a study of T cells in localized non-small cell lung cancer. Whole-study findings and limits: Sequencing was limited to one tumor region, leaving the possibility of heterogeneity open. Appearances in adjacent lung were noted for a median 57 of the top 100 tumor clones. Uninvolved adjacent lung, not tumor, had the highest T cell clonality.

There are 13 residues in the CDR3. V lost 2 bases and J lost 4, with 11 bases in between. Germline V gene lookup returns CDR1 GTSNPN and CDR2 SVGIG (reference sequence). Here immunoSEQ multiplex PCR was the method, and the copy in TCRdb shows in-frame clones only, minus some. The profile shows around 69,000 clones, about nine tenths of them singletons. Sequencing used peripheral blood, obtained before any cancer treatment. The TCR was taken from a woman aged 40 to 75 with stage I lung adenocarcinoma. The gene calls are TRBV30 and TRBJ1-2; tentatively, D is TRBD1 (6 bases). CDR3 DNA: TGTGCCTGGAGTCCGGGGGCGAGCTATGGCTACACCTTC. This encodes CAWSPGASYGYTF.